Sequencing of this T cell receptor (beta chain) was carried out in a study of post-analysis software for immune sequencing data. Study in general: Included among the disease courses, which were recorded for the cohort, were relapsing-remitting, secondary progressive and progressive-relapsing multiple sclerosis. Study observations and caveats: Four or five TRBV segments, TRBV5-6, TRBV5-1 and TRBV20-1 among them, were found more frequent in patients than controls.

Trimming at V came to 6 bases and at J to 7 bases, leaving 11 bases not matched to a gene. Germline values: CDR1 DFQATT, CDR2 SNEGSKA (reference sequence). The CDR3 spans 15 residues. Libraries were made from TCR beta cDNA, and they carried unique molecular identifiers. In TCRdb, the PCR reads were re-called with MiXCR into one record per CDR3 protein. The sample carries about 800,000 distinct CDR3 sequences, 30% recorded once. This clonotype was recorded a few times. Its cognate antigen is unknown. The gene calls are TRBV20-1 and TRBJ2-2; the match to TRBD2 covers 10 bases. This sequence originates from a girl between 10 and 17 years old with multiple sclerosis. The sequenced sample consisted of blood. As DNA, the CDR3 is TGCAGTGCCACGCTAGCGGGAGTTTTTGGCGGGGAGCTGTTTTTT. This codes for CSATLAGVFGGELFF.